This TCR beta chain appears in the sequencing data of a study of radiation and T cells in renal cell carcinoma. Treatment: treatment-naive control, cytoreductive nephrectomy. Profiled with immunoSEQ multiplex PCR; TCRdb holds only in-frame clones, not every one. The sample lists some 7,400 clones, almost 65% occurring once. General study findings and limits: Intratumoral heterogeneity was not captured in these approximately 0.91 g regions.

The CDR3 sequence is 13 residues long. V gave up 3 bases and J gave up 10 bases, with 16 bases separating them. Per the germline V gene, CDR1 is MNHNS and CDR2 is SASEGT. Notes on this clone: What it binds is unknown.

This chain joins TRBV6-1 and TRBJ2-7, with D perhaps matching TRBD1 or TRBD2 (6 bases each). Sample: tumor tissue, taken from a patient whose treatment was nephrectomy without radiotherapy. This clonotype was sampled from a woman between 65 and 79 years old with renal cell carcinoma. CDR3 DNA: TGTGCCAGCAGTGAGCCCACGGGGGCGGGACAGTACTTC. It yields the protein CASSEPTGAGQYF.